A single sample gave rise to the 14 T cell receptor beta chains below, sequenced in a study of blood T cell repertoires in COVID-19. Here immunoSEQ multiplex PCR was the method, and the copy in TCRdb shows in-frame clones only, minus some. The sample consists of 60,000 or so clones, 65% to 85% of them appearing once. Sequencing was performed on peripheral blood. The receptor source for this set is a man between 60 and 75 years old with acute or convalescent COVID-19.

CDR3 bases: TGTGCCAGCAGCTTTGATACAGGCCCCTATGGCTACACCTTC. Protein sequence: CASSFDTGPYGYTF. The J gene is TRBJ1-2, the V gene TRBV7-2, with a possible D match to TRBD1 (5 bases). Trimming shortened V by 3 bases and J by 4 bases, and 12 bases separated the two germline ends. CDR1 SGHTA and CDR2 FQGNSA come from the germline V gene. The CDR3 runs 14 residues.

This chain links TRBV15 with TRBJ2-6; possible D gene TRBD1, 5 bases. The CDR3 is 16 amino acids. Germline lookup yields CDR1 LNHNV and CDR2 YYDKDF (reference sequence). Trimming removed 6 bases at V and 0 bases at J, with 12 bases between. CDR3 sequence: CATSKDRSSGANVLTF. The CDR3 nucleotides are TGTGCCACCAGTAAAGACAGATCCTCTGGGGCCAACGTCCTGACTTTC.

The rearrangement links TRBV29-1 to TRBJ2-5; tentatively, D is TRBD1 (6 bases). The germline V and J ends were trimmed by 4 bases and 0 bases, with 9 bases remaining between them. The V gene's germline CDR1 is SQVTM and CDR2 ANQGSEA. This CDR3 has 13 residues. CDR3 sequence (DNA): TGCAGCGTTGCCCAGGGGTACCAAGAGACCCAGTACTTC. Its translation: CSVAQGYQETQYF.

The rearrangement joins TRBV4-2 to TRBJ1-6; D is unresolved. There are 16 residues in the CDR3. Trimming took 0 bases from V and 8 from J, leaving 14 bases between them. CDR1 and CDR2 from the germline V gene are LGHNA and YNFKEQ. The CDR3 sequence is CASSQDLEGRDSPLHF. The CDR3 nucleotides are TGTGCCAGCAGCCAAGACTTGGAGGGAAGAGATTCACCCCTCCACTTT.

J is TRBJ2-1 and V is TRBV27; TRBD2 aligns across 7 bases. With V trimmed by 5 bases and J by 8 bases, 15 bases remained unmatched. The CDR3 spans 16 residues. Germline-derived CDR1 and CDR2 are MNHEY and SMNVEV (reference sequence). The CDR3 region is CASSPLGRGGGHEQFF. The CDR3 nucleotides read TGTGCCAGCAGTCCGCTAGGGCGCGGGGGAGGGCATGAGCAGTTCTTC.

CDR3 amino acids: CASSYEGEATGELFF. CDR3 nucleotide sequence: TGTGCCAGCAGTTATGAAGGGGAAGCCACCGGGGAGCTGTTTTTT. The V and J genes are TRBV6-5 and TRBJ2-2; D may be TRBD1 (5 bases). Trimming took 3 bases from V and 4 from J, leaving 12 bases between them. Germline V lookup: CDR1 MNHEY, CDR2 SVGAGI. There are 15 residues in the CDR3.

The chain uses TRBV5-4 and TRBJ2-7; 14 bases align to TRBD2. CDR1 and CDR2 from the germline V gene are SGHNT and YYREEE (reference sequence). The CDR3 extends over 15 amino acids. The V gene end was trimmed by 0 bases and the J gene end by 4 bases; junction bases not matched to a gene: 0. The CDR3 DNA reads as TGTGCCAGCAGCTTGGGACTAGCGGGGGGGTACGAGCAGTACTTC. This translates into CASSLGLAGGYEQYF.

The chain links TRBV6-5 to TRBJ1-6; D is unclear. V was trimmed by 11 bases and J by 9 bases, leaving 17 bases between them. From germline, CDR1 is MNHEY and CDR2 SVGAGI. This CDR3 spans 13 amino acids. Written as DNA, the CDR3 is TGTGCCTGCTACTCGCACTCCGGTTCACCCCTCCACTTT. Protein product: CACYSHSGSPLHF.

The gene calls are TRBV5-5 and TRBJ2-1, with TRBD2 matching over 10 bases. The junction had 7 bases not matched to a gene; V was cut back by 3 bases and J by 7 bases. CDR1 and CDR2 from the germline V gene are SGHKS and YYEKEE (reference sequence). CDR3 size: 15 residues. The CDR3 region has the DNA TGTGCCAGCAGCTCGCTAGCGGGGGACCGTAATGAGCAGTTCTTC. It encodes CASSSLAGDRNEQFF.

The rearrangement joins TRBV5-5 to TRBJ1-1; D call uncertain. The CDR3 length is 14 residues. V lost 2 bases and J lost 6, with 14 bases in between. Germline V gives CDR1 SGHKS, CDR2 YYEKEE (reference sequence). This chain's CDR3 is CASSFLGGYSEAFF. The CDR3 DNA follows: TGTGCCAGCAGCTTTTTAGGAGGGTACTCTGAAGCTTTCTTT.

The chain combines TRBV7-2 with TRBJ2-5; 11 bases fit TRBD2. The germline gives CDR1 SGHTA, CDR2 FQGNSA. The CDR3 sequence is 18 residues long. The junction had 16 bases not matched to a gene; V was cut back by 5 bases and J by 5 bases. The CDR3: CASSPLWLAGGLWETQYF. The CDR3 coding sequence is TGTGCCAGCAGCCCCCTCTGGCTAGCGGGGGGCCTGTGGGAGACCCAGTACTTC.

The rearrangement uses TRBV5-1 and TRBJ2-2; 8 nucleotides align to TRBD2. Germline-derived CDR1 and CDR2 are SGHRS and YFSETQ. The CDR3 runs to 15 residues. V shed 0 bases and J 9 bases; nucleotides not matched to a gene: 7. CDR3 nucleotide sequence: TGCGCCAGCAGCTTGGTGGCGGGGGGCCAAAGGGAGCTGTTTTTT. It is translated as CASSLVAGGQRELFF.

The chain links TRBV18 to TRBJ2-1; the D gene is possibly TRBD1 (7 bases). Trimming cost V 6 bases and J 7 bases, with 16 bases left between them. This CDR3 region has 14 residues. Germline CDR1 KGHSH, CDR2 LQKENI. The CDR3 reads CASSRGAGGNEQFF. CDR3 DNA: TGTGCCAGCTCCCGCGGGGCAGGGGGGAATGAGCAGTTCTTC.

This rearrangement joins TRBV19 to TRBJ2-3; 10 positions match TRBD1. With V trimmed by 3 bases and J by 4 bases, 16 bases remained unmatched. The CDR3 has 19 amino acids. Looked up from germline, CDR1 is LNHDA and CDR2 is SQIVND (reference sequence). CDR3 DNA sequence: TGTGCCAGTAGTATTCAGACAGGGGGCAGATTTCGTGTCCCAGATACGCAGTATTTT. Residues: CASSIQTGGRFRVPDTQYF. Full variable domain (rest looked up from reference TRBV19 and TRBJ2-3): DGGITQSPKYLFRKEGQNVTLSCEQNLNHDAMYWYRQDPGQGLRLIYYSQIVNDFQKGDIAEGYSVSREKKESFPLTVTSAQKNPTAFYLCASSIQTGGRFRVPDTQYFGPGTRLTVL.